These T cell receptor beta chains were read from a single sample in a study of blood T cells in healthy people across ages. TCRdb re-called the 5' RACE reads through MiXCR, storing one row per CDR3 protein. This sample yields more than 650,000 distinct CDR3 sequences, of which roughly 26% are seen a single time; 3% belongs to the top ten. This sample was also put to use in a study of T cells of mothers and their children.

Sequenced: blood. The receptors shown here come from a boy younger than 18 in good health. The CDR3 runs from the conserved cysteine through the conserved F or W. Fields, in order: D gene, J gene, V gene, clone size, CDR3 protein, CDR3 DNA. D genes are given only for firm matches. Where a row states a size, it is once, few, many or the class of an expanded clone; other rows omit it.

d_gene: -; j_gene: TRBJ2-3; v_gene: TRBV18; abundance: -; CDR3aa: CASSPTLPPQYF; CDR3nt: TGTGCCAGCTCACCAACCCTCCCCCCGCAGTATTTT
d_gene: TRBD1; j_gene: TRBJ1-2; v_gene: TRBV20-1; abundance: -; CDR3aa: CSAGSGGGGYTF; CDR3nt: TGCAGCGCGGGATCAGGGGGAGGGGGCTACACCTTC
d_gene: TRBD2; j_gene: TRBJ2-7; v_gene: TRBV12-5; abundance: -; CDR3aa: CASGDGTSGFSYEQYF; CDR3nt: TGTGCTAGTGGAGACGGGACTAGCGGGTTCTCCTACGAGCAGTACTTC
d_gene: -; j_gene: TRBJ1-2; v_gene: TRBV14; abundance: few; CDR3aa: CASSQRGGGGYTF; CDR3nt: TGTGCCAGCAGCCAACGCGGGGGAGGTGGCTACACCTTC
d_gene: -; j_gene: TRBJ2-6; v_gene: TRBV10-3; abundance: once; CDR3aa: CAITPGANVLTF; CDR3nt: TGTGCCATCACGCCTGGGGCCAACGTCCTGACTTTC
d_gene: TRBD2; j_gene: TRBJ2-3; v_gene: TRBV10-3; abundance: -; CDR3aa: CAISANGLANTDTQYF; CDR3nt: TGTGCCATCAGCGCCAACGGACTAGCGAACACAGATACGCAGTATTTT
d_gene: -; j_gene: TRBJ1-1; v_gene: TRBV5-1; abundance: -; CDR3aa: CASSLEGSGPAFF; CDR3nt: TGCGCCAGCAGCTTGGAAGGGAGCGGGCCAGCTTTCTTT
d_gene: -; j_gene: TRBJ2-3; v_gene: TRBV10-3; abundance: once; CDR3aa: CAISGTGEGTDTQYF; CDR3nt: TGTGCCATCTCAGGAACAGGGGAGGGGACAGATACGCAGTATTTT
d_gene: -; j_gene: TRBJ2-6; v_gene: TRBV5-1; abundance: few; CDR3aa: CASSLPGSSGANVLTF; CDR3nt: TGCGCCAGCAGCTTGCCAGGGAGCTCTGGGGCCAACGTCCTGACTTTC
d_gene: TRBD1; j_gene: TRBJ1-4; v_gene: TRBV4-3; abundance: -; CDR3aa: CASSQGSGTGDEKLFF; CDR3nt: TGCGCCAGCAGCCAAGGGTCCGGGACAGGGGATGAAAAACTGTTTTTT
d_gene: TRBD1; j_gene: TRBJ1-1; v_gene: TRBV7-9; abundance: -; CDR3aa: CASSTRTGGDMGTEAFF; CDR3nt: TGTGCCAGCAGCACACGGACAGGGGGCGACATGGGGACTGAAGCTTTCTTT
d_gene: -; j_gene: TRBJ2-5; v_gene: TRBV28; abundance: -; CDR3aa: CASSSGGIGETQYF; CDR3nt: TGTGCCAGCAGTTCCGGGGGAATCGGTGAGACCCAGTACTTC
d_gene: -; j_gene: TRBJ2-1; v_gene: TRBV7-9; abundance: once; CDR3aa: CASSLVLGDEQFF; CDR3nt: TGTGCCAGCAGCTTAGTCTTGGGAGATGAGCAGTTCTTC
d_gene: TRBD1; j_gene: TRBJ2-7; v_gene: TRBV2; abundance: once; CDR3aa: CASSAPGQGNFSYEQYF; CDR3nt: TGTGCCAGCAGTGCCCCGGGACAGGGAAATTTCTCCTACGAGCAGTACTTC
d_gene: TRBD1; j_gene: TRBJ2-1; v_gene: TRBV2; abundance: few; CDR3aa: CASSLRGQGSYNEQFF; CDR3nt: TGTGCCAGCAGCCTACGAGGACAGGGCTCCTACAATGAGCAGTTCTTC
d_gene: TRBD1; j_gene: TRBJ1-5; v_gene: TRBV12-3/TRBV12-4; abundance: -; CDR3aa: CASSRTGRDQPQHF; CDR3nt: TGTGCCAGCAGTCGGACAGGGAGGGATCAGCCCCAGCATTTT
d_gene: -; j_gene: TRBJ1-5; v_gene: TRBV12-3/TRBV12-4; abundance: few; CDR3aa: CASNYWSQPQHF; CDR3nt: TGTGCCAGCAACTACTGGAGTCAGCCCCAGCATTTT
d_gene: -; j_gene: TRBJ1-1; v_gene: TRBV20-1; abundance: -; CDR3aa: CSARDLTEAFF; CDR3nt: TGCAGTGCTAGAGATCTGACTGAAGCTTTCTTT
d_gene: TRBD1; j_gene: TRBJ2-7; v_gene: TRBV12-5; abundance: -; CDR3aa: CASGDLGTGEGEQYF; CDR3nt: TGTGCTAGTGGTGATTTGGGGACAGGGGAGGGAGAGCAGTACTTC
d_gene: TRBD1; j_gene: TRBJ1-2; v_gene: TRBV5-4; abundance: few; CDR3aa: CASSGERTGTYGYTF; CDR3nt: TGTGCCAGCAGCGGGGAGAGGACAGGGACCTATGGCTACACCTTC
d_gene: -; j_gene: TRBJ1-3; v_gene: TRBV11-2; abundance: -; CDR3aa: CASSPGAGAGNTIYF; CDR3nt: TGTGCCAGCAGCCCCGGCGCAGGGGCTGGAAACACCATATATTTT
d_gene: -; j_gene: TRBJ2-1; v_gene: TRBV7-3; abundance: -; CDR3aa: CASSPAPQRTLGNEQFF; CDR3nt: TGTGCCAGCAGCCCCGCACCCCAGCGCACCTTGGGGAATGAGCAGTTCTTC
d_gene: -; j_gene: TRBJ2-3; v_gene: TRBV3-1; abundance: -; CDR3aa: CASSQDYRQYF; CDR3nt: TGTGCCAGCAGCCAAGACTATCGGCAGTATTTT
d_gene: -; j_gene: TRBJ1-2; v_gene: TRBV16; abundance: -; CDR3aa: CASSTGGRIHTF; CDR3nt: TGTGCCAGCAGCACCGGAGGTCGGATCCACACCTTC